These 22 T cell receptor beta chains were all obtained from the same sample, sequenced in a study of technical replicates of blood from a few donors. TCRdb keeps only in-frame clones here, not all; method: immunoSEQ multiplex PCR. The top ten clones hold 0.3% to 0.35% of a sample with 95,000 or so clones, around 95% of them seen once. Sequences were obtained from T cells isolated from PBMCs. These receptors were obtained from a human donor in good health.

J is TRBJ2-1 and V is TRBV18; 11 bases line up with TRBD2. The junction had 7 bases not matched to a gene; V was cut back by 2 bases and J by 10 bases. CDR3 length equals 15 residues. Germline V CDR1 and CDR2: KGHSH, LQKENI. CDR3 DNA: TGTGCCAGCTCACCAGTGGGGCTAGCGGGAGGCGAGCAGTTCTTC. This encodes CASSPVGLAGGEQFF.

The rearrangement joins TRBV28 to TRBJ2-1; 9 bases fit TRBD2. The trim removed 6 bases at V and 5 bases at J, leaving 8 bases unmatched. Per the germline V gene, CDR1 is MDHEN and CDR2 is SYDVKM. The CDR3 totals 15 residues. CDR3 protein: CASRLAGVRNNEQFF. The CDR3 DNA follows: TGTGCCAGCAGGTTAGCGGGAGTACGGAACAATGAGCAGTTCTTC.

This sequence joins TRBV6-5 and TRBJ1-4; unclear D gene. This CDR3 has 11 residues. The V end was cut by 8 bases, the J end by 9 bases, with 10 bases between. Per germline, CDR1 MNHEY and CDR2 SVGAGI. The CDR3 protein is CASFGGQKLFF. As DNA, the CDR3 is TGTGCCAGCTTTGGAGGGCAAAAACTGTTTTTT.

This chain joins TRBV6-1 and TRBJ2-5; D gene unclear. Germline V gene data show CDR1 as MNHNS and CDR2 as SASEGT. CDR3 length equals 14 residues. V was cut by 4 bases and J by 3 bases, with 12 bases left in between. In DNA, the CDR3 is TGTGCCAGCAGTGCAAGGCAGGTGGAAGAGACCCAGTACTTC. Its protein is CASSARQVEETQYF.

V usage is TRBV5-4 and J usage is TRBJ1-4; TRBD1 agrees at 8 bases. V dropped 0 bases and J dropped 5; count of bases not matched to a gene: 6. This CDR3 is 16 amino acids long. Germline V gives CDR1 SGHNT, CDR2 YYREEE (reference sequence). The CDR3 coding sequence is TGTGCCAGCAGCTTGGACCTGGGACAGGCCAATGAAAAACTGTTTTTT. Translating gives CASSLDLGQANEKLFF.

This chain uses TRBV11-3 with TRBJ1-1; no firm D call. There are 13 residues in the CDR3. Trimming left V 3 bases short and J 4 bases short, with 9 bases between. Germline CDR1 is SGHNT and CDR2 is YENEEA. The CDR3 sequence is CASSLAVGTEAFF. The CDR3 nucleotides read TGTGCCAGCAGCTTGGCGGTTGGCACTGAAGCTTTCTTT.

This clone was picked up one time. The rearrangement joins TRBV29-1 to TRBJ1-4, with TRBD1 matching 7 bases. There are 13 residues in the CDR3. CDR1 SQVTM and CDR2 ANQGSEA come from the germline V gene. With 5 bases clipped from V and 4 bases from J, the junction kept 4 bases outside the gene matches. The CDR3 loop is CSVLGTVNEKLFF. CDR3 nucleotide sequence: TGCAGCGTTCTGGGGACAGTTAATGAAAAACTGTTTTTT.

This chain joins TRBV9 and TRBJ2-1, with 9 bases identical to TRBD2. Trimming cost V 3 bases and J 4 bases; bases outside gene matches: 8. The CDR3 contains 16 residues. CDR1 SGDLS and CDR2 YYNGEE come from the germline V gene. The CDR3 DNA is TGTGCCAGCAGCGAATCTAGCGGGAACACTTACAATGAGCAGTTCTTC. It specifies CASSESSGNTYNEQFF. Drawing the rest from reference TRBV9 and TRBJ2-1, the complete variable domain is DSGVTQTPKHLITATGQRVTLRCSPRSGDLSVYWYQQSLDQGLQFLIQYYNGEERAKGNILERFSAQQFPDLHSELNLSSLELGDSALYFCASSESSGNTYNEQFFGPGTRLTVL.

The V call is TRBV9, the J call TRBJ2-5; 7 bases fit TRBD1. The CDR3 totals 16 residues. Trimming took 2 bases from V and 1 from J; bases not matched to a gene: 8. The germline gives CDR1 SGDLS, CDR2 YYNGEE. CDR3 region: CASSVGTVAFQETQYF. CDR3 in DNA: TGTGCCAGCAGCGTCGGGACAGTAGCTTTCCAAGAGACCCAGTACTTC.

J is TRBJ2-7 and V is TRBV27; 7 nucleotides agree with TRBD2. Germline-derived CDR1 and CDR2 are MNHEY and SMNVEV (reference sequence). Germline trimming cut 0 bases from V and 2 bases from J; bases unmatched to any gene: 4. CDR3 size: 15 residues. CDR3 bases: TGTGCCAGCAGTTTATCGGCTAGCGGTACCTACGAGCAGTACTTC. Translating it yields CASSLSASGTYEQYF.

This chain connects TRBV30 to TRBJ1-5; D might be TRBD1 (6 bases). V shed 1 base and J shed 0 bases, with 16 bases lying between them. Per the germline V gene, CDR1 is GTSNPN and CDR2 is SVGIG (reference sequence). The CDR3 spans 17 residues. The CDR3 DNA reads as TGTGCCTGGAGTGAGGGAAGGGGGTACTCTAGCAATCAGCCCCAGCATTTT. It specifies CAWSEGRGYSSNQPQHF.

CDR3 amino acids: CASSRTGGNQPQHF. Here the CDR3 DNA reads TGTGCCAGCAGTAGGACAGGGGGCAATCAGCCCCAGCATTTT. This chain uses TRBV6-6 with TRBJ1-5; 9 bases map to TRBD1. This CDR3 comprises 14 residues. Germline CDR1 and CDR2: MNHNY and SVGAGI (reference sequence). The junction had 1 base not matched to a gene; V was cut back by 5 bases and J by 2 bases.

This clone came up a few times. The V call is TRBV5-1, the J call TRBJ2-3; D not resolved. This CDR3 region has 12 residues. The germline V and J ends were trimmed by 0 bases and 5 bases, with 4 bases remaining between them. Germline V gene sequence: CDR1 SGHRS, CDR2 YFSETQ. DNA of the CDR3: TGCGCCAGCAGCTTGGCCGGAGATACGCAGTATTTT. It encodes CASSLAGDTQYF.

The V gene is TRBV6-5, the J gene TRBJ2-5, with TRBD1 identical over 12 bases. After removal of 3 bases from V and 4 bases from J, the junction contained 6 bases not matched to a gene. The germline gives CDR1 MNHEY, CDR2 SVGAGI. The CDR3 covers 16 residues. CDR3 in amino acids: CASSYQGQGARETQYF. In DNA form, the CDR3 reads TGTGCCAGCAGTTATCAGGGACAGGGGGCTAGAGAGACCCAGTACTTC.

The chain carries TRBV10-3 and TRBJ1-5; D might be TRBD1 (6 bases). With 4 bases removed from V and 7 bases from J, the gap between germline ends came to 20 bases. The CDR3 loop spans 16 amino acids. The germline V gene has CDR1 ENHRY and CDR2 SYGVKD. This CDR3 reads CAISASVGTGKQPQHF. DNA for the CDR3: TGTGCCATCAGTGCATCTGTGGGAACAGGGAAACAGCCCCAGCATTTT.

This rearrangement joins TRBV28 to TRBJ1-1; D call uncertain. The CDR3 length is 11 residues. The germline V gene has CDR1 MDHEN and CDR2 SYDVKM. V was cut by 10 bases and J by 0 bases, with 6 bases left in between. CDR3 residues: CATYMNTEAFF. The CDR3 coding sequence is TGTGCCACCTATATGAACACTGAAGCTTTCTTT.

The rearrangement joins TRBV5-6 to TRBJ2-3; D gene uncertain. V shed 4 bases and J shed 7 bases, with 10 bases lying between them. Germline loops: CDR1 SGHDT, CDR2 YYEEEE. The CDR3 runs 12 residues. The CDR3 DNA reads TGTGCCAGCAGCACCTCCAGTAATACGCAGTATTTT. This translates into CASSTSSNTQYF.

The chain combines TRBV28 with TRBJ2-1; D is unclear. Germline values: CDR1 MDHEN, CDR2 SYDVKM. This CDR3 comprises 12 residues. V was shortened by 2 bases and J by 6 bases, with 5 bases between the two germline ends. CDR3 protein: CASSLVANEQFF. The DNA for the CDR3 is TGTGCCAGCAGTTTAGTGGCCAATGAGCAGTTCTTC.

The rearrangement joins TRBV2 to TRBJ2-2, with D unresolved. V was clipped by 6 bases and J by 5 bases, with 10 bases between them. Germline values: CDR1 SNHLY, CDR2 FYNNEI. This CDR3 has 13 amino acids. The CDR3 nucleotides are TGTGCCAGCAGCGGAGTGAGGACCGGGGAGCTGTTTTTT. Protein product: CASSGVRTGELFF.

This chain connects TRBV19 to TRBJ2-7, with a weak D call TRBD1 (6 bases). Per germline, CDR1 LNHDA and CDR2 SQIVND (reference sequence). Trimming took 6 bases from V and 2 from J, leaving 14 bases between them. CDR3 length: 14 residues. DNA of the CDR3: TGTGCCAGTAGCCCTCCGGGACATCCCTACGAGCAGTACTTC. This gives the protein CASSPPGHPYEQYF.

The CDR3 here is CASSEARKLSPYEQYF. In nucleotides, the CDR3 is TGTGCCAGCAGTGAAGCGCGAAAGCTCTCTCCCTACGAGCAGTACTTC. The rearrangement links TRBV6-1 to TRBJ2-7; D is unclear. CDR3 size: 16 residues. In germline, CDR1 is MNHNS, CDR2 SASEGT. Trimming left V 0 bases short and J 2 bases short, with 14 bases between.

The V gene is TRBV2, the J gene TRBJ2-1; perhaps TRBD2 as D (5 bases). The CDR3 runs 16 residues. Trimming removed 6 bases from V and 3 bases from J, with 18 bases in between. CDR1 SNHLY and CDR2 FYNNEI come from the germline V gene. The CDR3, as DNA: TGTGCCAGCAGCCGCTTGGGGTTAACTAGCTACAATGAGCAGTTCTTC. This sequence encodes CASSRLGLTSYNEQFF.